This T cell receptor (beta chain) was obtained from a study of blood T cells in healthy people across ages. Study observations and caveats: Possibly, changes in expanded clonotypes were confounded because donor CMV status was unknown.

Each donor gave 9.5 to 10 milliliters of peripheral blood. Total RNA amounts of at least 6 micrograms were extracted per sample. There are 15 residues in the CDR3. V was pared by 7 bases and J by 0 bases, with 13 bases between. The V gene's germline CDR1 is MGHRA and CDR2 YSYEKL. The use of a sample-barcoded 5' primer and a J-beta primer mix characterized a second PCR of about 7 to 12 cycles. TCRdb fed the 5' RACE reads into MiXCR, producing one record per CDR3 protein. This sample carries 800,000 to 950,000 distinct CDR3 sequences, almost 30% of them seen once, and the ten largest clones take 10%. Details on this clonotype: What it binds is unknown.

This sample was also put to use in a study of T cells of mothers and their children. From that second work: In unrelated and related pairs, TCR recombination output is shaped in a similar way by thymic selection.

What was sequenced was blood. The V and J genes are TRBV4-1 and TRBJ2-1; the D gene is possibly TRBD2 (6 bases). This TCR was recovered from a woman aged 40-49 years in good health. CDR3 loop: CASTIADPSYNEQFF. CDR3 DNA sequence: TGCGCCAGCACGATAGCGGACCCCTCCTACAATGAGCAGTTCTTC.